The 13 T cell receptor beta chains below all came from one sample that was sequenced in a study of ipilimumab plus nivolumab after autologous stem cell transplantation. Clones were sequenced by immunoSEQ multiplex PCR, and TCRdb holds only the in-frame ones, with some missing. The sample shows about 43,000 clones, over 75% of them seen only once. Here the sequenced sample was PBMCs, taken in a trial of ipilimumab plus nivolumab as post-transplant consolidation. The source is a male donor with multiple myeloma.

The chain joins TRBV4-3 to TRBJ2-5, with 10 bases identical to TRBD2. The CDR3 spans 15 residues. Germline V gene sequence: CDR1 LGHNA, CDR2 YSLEER. J lost 1 base, V lost 2 bases, and 1 base had no gene match. The CDR3 here is CASSQRTSGQETQYF. The CDR3 region has the DNA TGCGCCAGCAGCCAAAGGACTAGCGGCCAAGAGACCCAGTACTTC.

This sequence joins TRBV5-1 and TRBJ2-7; D remains ambiguous. Germline CDR1 and CDR2: SGHRS and YFSETQ. V lost 4 bases and J lost 6, with 14 bases in between. The CDR3 spans 13 residues. The CDR3 spells CASSQDPVGEQYF. The CDR3 DNA sequence: TGCGCCAGCAGCCAAGACCCGGTTGGCGAGCAGTACTTC. Together with reference TRBV5-1 and TRBJ2-7, the CDR3 gives the full variable domain: KAGVTQTPRYLIKTRGQQVTLSCSPISGHRSVSWYQQTPGQGLQFLFEYFSETQRNKGNFPGRFSGRQFSNSRSEMNVSTLELGDSALYLCASSQDPVGEQYFGPGTRLTVT.

This chain links TRBV4-2 with TRBJ2-2, with 12 bases that match TRBD2. This CDR3 spans 15 amino acids. Trimming removed 0 bases from V and 8 bases from J; junction bases left unmatched: 1. Germline V gene data show CDR1 as LGHNA and CDR2 as YNFKEQ. CDR3 region: CASSQELAGGGELFF. CDR3 bases: TGTGCCAGCAGCCAAGAACTAGCGGGGGGAGGGGAGCTGTTTTTT.

The CDR3 region has the DNA TGTGCCAGCAGTGGTGGATTGGGGGGCTCCCAGCCCCAGCATTTT. Translation: CASSGGLGGSQPQHF. The chain combines TRBV2 with TRBJ1-5, with TRBD1 as a possible D gene (6 bases). V was pared by 4 bases and J by 7 bases, with 17 bases between. The CDR3 has 15 residues. The V gene's germline CDR1 is SNHLY and CDR2 FYNNEI.

The chain links TRBV7-9 to TRBJ2-1, with 8 nucleotides matching TRBD1. This CDR3 comprises 16 residues. V shed 4 bases, J shed 2 bases, and the junction held 7 bases outside the gene matches. CDR1 and CDR2 (germline): SEHNR, FQNEAQ (reference sequence). This CDR3 reads CASSSRQGTTYNEQFF. The DNA for the CDR3 is TGTGCCAGCAGCTCAAGACAGGGGACGACCTACAATGAGCAGTTCTTC.

Written as DNA, the CDR3 is TGTGCCAGCTCACAGGCCAGGGGGCCTGGCGAGACCCAGTACTTC. Translating it yields CASSQARGPGETQYF. The chain links TRBV18 to TRBJ2-5, with 8 nucleotides matching TRBD1. Trimming removed 4 bases from V and 5 bases from J; junction bases left unmatched: 9. The CDR3 is made up of 15 amino acids. Germline CDR1 reads KGHSH; CDR2 reads LQKENI.

The chain is built from TRBV5-1 and TRBJ2-1, with D possibly being TRBD1 (6 bases). The V end was cut by 4 bases, the J end by 0 bases, with 11 bases between. The V gene's germline CDR1 is SGHRS and CDR2 YFSETQ. The CDR3 is made up of 15 amino acids. CDR3 in DNA: TGCGCCAGCAGCCGTCAGGGGTCCTCCTACAATGAGCAGTTCTTC. It codes for CASSRQGSSYNEQFF.

The chain links TRBV25-1 to TRBJ2-6; D may be TRBD2 (6 bases). Germline V gene lookup returns CDR1 MGHDK and CDR2 SYGVNS. This CDR3 has 16 residues. V gave up 8 bases and J gave up 4 bases, with 18 bases separating them. The CDR3 DNA is TGTGCCAGCTCCGAGACGGGTCTAGCGGGGGCCAACGTCCTGACTTTC. Translated, it gives CASSETGLAGANVLTF. Based on the CDR3 plus reference TRBV25-1 and TRBJ2-6, the full variable domain is EADIYQTPRYLVIGTGKKITLECSQTMGHDKMYWYQQDPGMELHLIHYSYGVNSTEKGDLSSESTVSRIRTEHFPLTLESARPSHTSQYLCASSETGLAGANVLTFGAGSRLTVL.

This chain links TRBV7-2 with TRBJ2-1, with TRBD2 identical over 8 bases. Germline V gene data show CDR1 as SGHTA and CDR2 as FQGNSA. J was trimmed by 5 bases and V by 3 bases; bases with no gene match: 6. The CDR3 contains 15 residues. In DNA form, the CDR3 reads TGTGCCAGCAGCTTGTCGGCGGGGGGACACAATGAGCAGTTCTTC. Protein product: CASSLSAGGHNEQFF.

The chain joins TRBV10-3 to TRBJ1-1, with a tentative D call TRBD1 (5 bases). Per the germline V gene, CDR1 is ENHRY and CDR2 is SYGVKD. There are 13 residues in the CDR3. Trimming cost V 10 bases and J 4 bases, with 16 bases left between them. For the CDR3, the DNA is TGTGCCAGAAAACAGGACCTCAGCACTGAAGCTTTCTTT. Protein product: CARKQDLSTEAFF.

The chain links TRBV28 to TRBJ2-5; 11 bases align to TRBD2. The CDR3 has 13 residues. CDR1 MDHEN and CDR2 SYDVKM come from the germline V gene. J was trimmed by 13 bases and V by 6 bases; bases with no gene match: 10. For the CDR3, the DNA is TGTGCCAGCAGAGGACTAGCGGGTGGGGGGGCGTACTTC. Protein product: CASRGLAGGGAYF.

This clone showed up just a few times. In DNA, the CDR3 is TGTGCCAGCCCCCGGACAGGGTCTTCCACCGGGGAGCTGTTTTTT. Translating it yields CASPRTGSSTGELFF. The genes are TRBV2 and TRBJ2-2; 8 bases fit TRBD1. The germline V gene has CDR1 SNHLY and CDR2 FYNNEI. This CDR3 has 15 amino acids. The ends lost 8 bases at V and 4 bases at J; junction bases unmatched: 9.

The chain has TRBV6-4 and TRBJ2-3; 13 bases line up with TRBD2. Losses at the gene ends were 2 bases for V and 4 bases for J; bases not matched to a gene: 0. This CDR3 is 15 amino acids long. Per the germline V gene, CDR1 is MRHNA and CDR2 is SNTAGT. The CDR3 DNA follows: TGTGCCAGCAGTGACACTAGCGGGGGGGCAGATACGCAGTATTTT. It is translated as CASSDTSGGADTQYF.